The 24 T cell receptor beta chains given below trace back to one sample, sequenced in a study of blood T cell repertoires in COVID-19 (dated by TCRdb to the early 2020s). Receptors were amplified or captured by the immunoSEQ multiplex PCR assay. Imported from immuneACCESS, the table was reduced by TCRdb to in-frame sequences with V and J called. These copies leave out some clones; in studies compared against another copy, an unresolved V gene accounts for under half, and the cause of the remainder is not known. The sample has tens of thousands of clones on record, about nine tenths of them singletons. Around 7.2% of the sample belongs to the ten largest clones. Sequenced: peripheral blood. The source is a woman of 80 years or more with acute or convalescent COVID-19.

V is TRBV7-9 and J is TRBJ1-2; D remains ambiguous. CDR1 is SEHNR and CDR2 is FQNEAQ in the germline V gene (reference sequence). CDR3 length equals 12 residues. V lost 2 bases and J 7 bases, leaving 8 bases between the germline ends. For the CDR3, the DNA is TGTGCCAGCAGCTTATTAACTAGTGGCTACACCTTC. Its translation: CASSLLTSGYTF.

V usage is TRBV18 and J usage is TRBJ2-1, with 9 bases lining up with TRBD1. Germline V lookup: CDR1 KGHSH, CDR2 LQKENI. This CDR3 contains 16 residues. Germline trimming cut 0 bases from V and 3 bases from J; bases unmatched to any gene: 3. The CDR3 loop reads CASSPPNRGLYNEQFF. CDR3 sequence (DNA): TGTGCCAGCTCACCACCGAACAGGGGGCTCTACAATGAGCAGTTCTTC.

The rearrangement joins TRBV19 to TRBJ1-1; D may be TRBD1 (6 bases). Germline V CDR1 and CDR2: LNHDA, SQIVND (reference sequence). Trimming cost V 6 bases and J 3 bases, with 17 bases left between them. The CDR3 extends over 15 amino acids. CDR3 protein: CASRSIKAGDTEAFF. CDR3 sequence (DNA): TGTGCCAGTAGATCAATTAAGGCAGGGGACACTGAAGCTTTCTTT.

CDR3 nucleotides: TGTGCCAGCAGTGAGGGGCCTACACAGCCCCAGCATTTT. Translated, it gives CASSEGPTQPQHF. V usage is TRBV6-4 and J usage is TRBJ1-5, with a tentative D call TRBD1 (5 bases). Germline CDR1 reads MRHNA; CDR2 reads SNTAGT. The ends were cut back, 3 bases at V and 7 bases at J, with 10 bases in the middle. This CDR3 has 13 amino acids.

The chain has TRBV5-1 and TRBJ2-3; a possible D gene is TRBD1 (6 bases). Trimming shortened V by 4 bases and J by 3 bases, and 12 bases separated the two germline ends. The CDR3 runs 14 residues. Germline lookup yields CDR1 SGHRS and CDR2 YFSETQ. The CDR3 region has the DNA TGCGCCAGCAGCATCCAGGGGTTTACAGATACGCAGTATTTT. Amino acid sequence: CASSIQGFTDTQYF.

The DNA for the CDR3 is TGTGCCAGTAGTACCATGACAGGCCGTAACACTGAAGCTTTCTTT. Encoded protein: CASSTMTGRNTEAFF. The chain is built from TRBV19 and TRBJ1-1; weak D call: TRBD1 (6 bases). In germline, CDR1 is LNHDA, CDR2 SQIVND (reference sequence). With 4 bases removed from V and 2 bases from J, the gap between germline ends came to 14 bases. This CDR3 contains 15 residues.

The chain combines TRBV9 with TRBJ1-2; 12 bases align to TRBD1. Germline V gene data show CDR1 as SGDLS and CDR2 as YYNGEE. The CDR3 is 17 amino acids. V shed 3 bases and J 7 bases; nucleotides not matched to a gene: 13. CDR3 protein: CASSAPPGTGGVGGYTF. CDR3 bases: TGTGCCAGCAGCGCCCCACCCGGGACAGGGGGCGTCGGTGGCTACACCTTC.

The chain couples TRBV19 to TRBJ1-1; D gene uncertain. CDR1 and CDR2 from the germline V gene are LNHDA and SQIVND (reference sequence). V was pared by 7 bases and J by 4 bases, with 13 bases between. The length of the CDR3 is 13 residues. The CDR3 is CASIAGGGTEAFF. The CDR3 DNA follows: TGTGCCAGTATTGCGGGTGGAGGCACTGAAGCTTTCTTT.

The CDR3 reads CSASQGGQPQHF. In DNA, the CDR3 is TGCAGTGCTAGTCAGGGCGGTCAGCCCCAGCATTTT. The gene calls are TRBV20-1 and TRBJ1-5, with D maybe TRBD1 (5 bases). V was clipped by 3 bases and J by 6 bases, with 9 bases between them. The CDR3 loop spans 12 amino acids. Germline loops: CDR1 DFQATT, CDR2 SNEGSKA (reference sequence).

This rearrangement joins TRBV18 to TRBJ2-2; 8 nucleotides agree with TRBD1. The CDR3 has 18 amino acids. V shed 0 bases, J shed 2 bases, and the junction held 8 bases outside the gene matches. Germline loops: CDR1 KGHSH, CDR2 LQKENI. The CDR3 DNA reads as TGTGCCAGCTCACCACCCTCCCGGACAGGGAGTAACACCGGGGAGCTGTTTTTT. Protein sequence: CASSPPSRTGSNTGELFF.

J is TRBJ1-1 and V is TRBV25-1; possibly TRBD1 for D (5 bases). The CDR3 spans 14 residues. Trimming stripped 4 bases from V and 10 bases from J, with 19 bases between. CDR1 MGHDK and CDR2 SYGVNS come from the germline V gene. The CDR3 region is CASSVRGRGQGAFF. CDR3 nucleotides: TGTGCCAGCAGTGTAAGGGGTAGGGGTCAGGGAGCTTTCTTT.

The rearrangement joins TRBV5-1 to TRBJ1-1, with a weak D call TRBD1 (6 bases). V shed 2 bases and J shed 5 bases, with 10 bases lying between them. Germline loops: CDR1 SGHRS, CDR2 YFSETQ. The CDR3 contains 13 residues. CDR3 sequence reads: CASSLGGSTEAFF. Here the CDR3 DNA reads TGCGCCAGCAGCTTAGGGGGAAGTACTGAAGCTTTCTTT.

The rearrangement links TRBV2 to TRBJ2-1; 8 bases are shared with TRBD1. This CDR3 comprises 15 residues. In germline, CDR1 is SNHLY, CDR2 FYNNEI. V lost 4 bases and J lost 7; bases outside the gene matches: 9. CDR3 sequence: CASSARTGTGNEQFF. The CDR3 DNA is TGTGCCAGCAGTGCGAGGACAGGGACGGGGAATGAGCAGTTCTTC.

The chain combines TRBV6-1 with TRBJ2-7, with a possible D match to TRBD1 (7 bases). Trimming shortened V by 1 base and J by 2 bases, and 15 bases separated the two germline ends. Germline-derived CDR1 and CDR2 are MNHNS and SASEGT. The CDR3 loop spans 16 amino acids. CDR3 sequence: CASSEGRGQSPYEQYF. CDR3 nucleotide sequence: TGTGCCAGCAGTGAAGGGCGGGGACAGTCCCCCTACGAGCAGTACTTC.

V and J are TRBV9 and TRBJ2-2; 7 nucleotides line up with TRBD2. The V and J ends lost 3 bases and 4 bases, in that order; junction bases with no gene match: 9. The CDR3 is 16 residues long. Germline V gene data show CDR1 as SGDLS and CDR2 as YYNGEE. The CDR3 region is CASSAWGGRVTGELFF. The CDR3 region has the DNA TGTGCCAGCAGCGCTTGGGGAGGGCGAGTCACCGGGGAGCTGTTTTTT.

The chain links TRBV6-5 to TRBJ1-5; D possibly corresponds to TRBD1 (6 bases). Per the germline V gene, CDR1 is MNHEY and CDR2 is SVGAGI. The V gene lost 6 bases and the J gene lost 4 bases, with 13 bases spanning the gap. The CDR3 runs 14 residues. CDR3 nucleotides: TGTGCCAGCAGGACAGGCGTAACAAATCAGCCCCAGCATTTT. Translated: CASRTGVTNQPQHF.

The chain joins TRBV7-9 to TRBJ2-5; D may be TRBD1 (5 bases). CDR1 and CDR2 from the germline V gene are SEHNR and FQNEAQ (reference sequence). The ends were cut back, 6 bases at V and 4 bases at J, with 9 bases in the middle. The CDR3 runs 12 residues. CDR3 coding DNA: TGTGCCAGCAGTTTGGGGCCAGAGACCCAGTACTTC. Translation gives CASSLGPETQYF.

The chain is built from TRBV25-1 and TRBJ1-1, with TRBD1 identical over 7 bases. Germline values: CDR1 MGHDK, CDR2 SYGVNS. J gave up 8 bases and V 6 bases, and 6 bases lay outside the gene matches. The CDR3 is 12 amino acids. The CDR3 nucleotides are TGTGCCAGCAGCCGGGACAGCCGGGAAGCTTTCTTT. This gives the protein CASSRDSREAFF.

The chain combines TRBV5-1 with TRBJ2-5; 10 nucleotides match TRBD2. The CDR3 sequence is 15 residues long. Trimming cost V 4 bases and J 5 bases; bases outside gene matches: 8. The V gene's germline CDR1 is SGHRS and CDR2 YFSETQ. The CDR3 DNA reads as TGCGCCAGCAGCGTCTCCCCTAGCGGGAGCGAGACCCAGTACTTC. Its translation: CASSVSPSGSETQYF.

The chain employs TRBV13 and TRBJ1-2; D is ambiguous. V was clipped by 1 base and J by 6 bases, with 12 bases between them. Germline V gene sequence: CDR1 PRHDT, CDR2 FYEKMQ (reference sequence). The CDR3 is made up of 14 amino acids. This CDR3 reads CASSLAPLPDGYTF. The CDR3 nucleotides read TGTGCCAGCAGCTTAGCCCCACTCCCCGATGGCTACACCTTC.

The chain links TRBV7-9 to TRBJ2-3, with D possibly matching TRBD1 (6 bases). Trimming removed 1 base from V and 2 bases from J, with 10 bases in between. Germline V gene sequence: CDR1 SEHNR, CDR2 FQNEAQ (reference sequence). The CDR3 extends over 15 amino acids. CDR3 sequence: CASSLDPGVTDTQYF. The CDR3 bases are TGTGCCAGCAGCTTAGATCCAGGGGTCACAGATACGCAGTATTTT.

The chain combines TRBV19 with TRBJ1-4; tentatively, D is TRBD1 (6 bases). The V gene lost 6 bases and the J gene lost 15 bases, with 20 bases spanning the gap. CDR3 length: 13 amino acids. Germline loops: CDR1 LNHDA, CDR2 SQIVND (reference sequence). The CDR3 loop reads CASSPGTTARMFF. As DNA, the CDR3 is TGTGCCAGTAGCCCCGGGACAACGGCGAGGATGTTTTTT.

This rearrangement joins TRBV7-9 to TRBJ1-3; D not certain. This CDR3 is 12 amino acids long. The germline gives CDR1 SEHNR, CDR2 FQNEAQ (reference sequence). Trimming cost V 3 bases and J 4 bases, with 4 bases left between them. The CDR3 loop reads CASSFVGNTIYF. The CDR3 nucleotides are TGTGCCAGCAGCTTTGTAGGAAACACCATATATTTT.

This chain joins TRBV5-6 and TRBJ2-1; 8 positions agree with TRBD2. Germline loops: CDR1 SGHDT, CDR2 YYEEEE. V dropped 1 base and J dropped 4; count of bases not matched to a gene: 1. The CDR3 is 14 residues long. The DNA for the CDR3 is TGTGCCAGCAGCTTGCCTAGCGGGTACAATGAGCAGTTCTTC. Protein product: CASSLPSGYNEQFF.